A few counts support the clone carrying this T cell receptor (beta chain). Its antigen is unknown. This specimen belongs to a study of T cells in Graves' hyperthyroidism and ophthalmopathy. In the study overall: Peripheral blood specimens were obtained at initial diagnosis, prior to any treatment.

Newly diagnosed patients aged 18 to 65 had hyperthyroidism of under 2 months' duration. CDR3 length: 18 amino acids. V shed 5 bases, J shed 3 bases, and the junction held 14 bases outside the gene matches. In germline, CDR1 is MNHNS, CDR2 SASEGT. The source material, RNA transcripts, was used to amplify TCR beta CDR3 regions. Primed by the HTBI set, a first-round RT-PCR was run on the TCR CDR3. TCRdb passed the multiplex PCR reads through MiXCR, listing each CDR3 protein once. The sample lists about 560,000 distinct CDR3 sequences; over 15% were seen once. Study-wide results and limits: Most thyroid clonotypes expanded above 0.001 were also detected in blood. Ophthalmopathy cases were set apart from stable hyperthyroidism by a 13 V-J model.

The sample consisted of blood. This chain links TRBV6-1 with TRBJ2-3; 10 positions match TRBD1. The source of this sequence is a woman aged 18-29 years with Graves' hyperthyroidism. The CDR3 coding sequence is TGTGCCAGCAGTTACGCTCCGGACAGGGGGTGGGGAACAGATACGCAGTATTTT. Encoded protein: CASSYAPDRGWGTDTQYF.